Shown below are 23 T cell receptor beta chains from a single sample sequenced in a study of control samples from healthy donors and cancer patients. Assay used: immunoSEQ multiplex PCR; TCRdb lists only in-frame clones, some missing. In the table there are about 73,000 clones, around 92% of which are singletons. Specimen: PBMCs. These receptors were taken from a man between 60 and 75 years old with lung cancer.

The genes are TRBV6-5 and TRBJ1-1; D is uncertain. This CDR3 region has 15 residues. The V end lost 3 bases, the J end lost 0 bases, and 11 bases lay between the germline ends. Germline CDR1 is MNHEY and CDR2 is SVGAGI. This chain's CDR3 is CASSYSEELNTEAFF. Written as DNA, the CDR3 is TGTGCCAGCAGTTATAGTGAGGAGTTGAACACTGAAGCTTTCTTT.

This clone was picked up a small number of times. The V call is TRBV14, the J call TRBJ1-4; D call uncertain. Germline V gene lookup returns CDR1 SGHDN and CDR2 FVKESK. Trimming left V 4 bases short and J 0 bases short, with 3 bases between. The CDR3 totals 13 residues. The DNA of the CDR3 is TGTGCCAGCAGCCGGTCAACTAATGAAAAACTGTTTTTT. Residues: CASSRSTNEKLFF.

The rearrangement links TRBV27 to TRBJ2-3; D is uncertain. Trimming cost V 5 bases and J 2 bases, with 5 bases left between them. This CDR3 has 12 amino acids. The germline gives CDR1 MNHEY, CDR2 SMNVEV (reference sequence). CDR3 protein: CASSEFTDTQYF. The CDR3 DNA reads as TGTGCCAGCAGTGAGTTCACAGATACGCAGTATTTT.

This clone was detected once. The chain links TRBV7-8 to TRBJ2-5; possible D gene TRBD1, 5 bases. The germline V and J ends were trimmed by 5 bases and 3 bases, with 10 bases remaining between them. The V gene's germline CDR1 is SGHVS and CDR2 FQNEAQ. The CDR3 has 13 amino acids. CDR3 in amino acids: CASSLMTEETQYF. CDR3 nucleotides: TGTGCCAGCAGCCTCATGACAGAAGAGACCCAGTACTTC. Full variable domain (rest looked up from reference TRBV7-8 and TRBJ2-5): GAGVSQSPRYKVAKRGQDVALRCDPISGHVSLFWYQQALGQGPEFLTYFQNEAQLDKSGLPSDRFFAERPEGSVSTLKIQRTQQEDSAVYLCASSLMTEETQYFGPGTRLLVL.

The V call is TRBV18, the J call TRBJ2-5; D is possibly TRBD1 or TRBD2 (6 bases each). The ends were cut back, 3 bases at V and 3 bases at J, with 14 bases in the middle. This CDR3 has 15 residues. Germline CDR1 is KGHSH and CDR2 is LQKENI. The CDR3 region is CASSPEGGTEETQYF. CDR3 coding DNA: TGTGCCAGCTCACCCGAGGGGGGTACTGAAGAGACCCAGTACTTC.

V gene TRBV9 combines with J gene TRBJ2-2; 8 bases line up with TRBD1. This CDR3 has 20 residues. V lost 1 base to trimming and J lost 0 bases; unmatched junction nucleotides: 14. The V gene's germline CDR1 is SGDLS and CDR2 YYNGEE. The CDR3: CASSVTFRARGPTNTGELFF. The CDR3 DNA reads TGTGCCAGCAGCGTAACTTTCCGGGCCAGGGGGCCCACGAACACCGGGGAGCTGTTTTTT.

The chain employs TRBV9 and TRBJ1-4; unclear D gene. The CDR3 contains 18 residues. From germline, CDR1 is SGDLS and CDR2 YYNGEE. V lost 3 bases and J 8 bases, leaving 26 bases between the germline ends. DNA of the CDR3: TGTGCCAGCAGCGGCCGGATCTCGGCATCTTGGGTCGAGGAAAAACTGTTTTTT. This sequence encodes CASSGRISASWVEEKLFF.

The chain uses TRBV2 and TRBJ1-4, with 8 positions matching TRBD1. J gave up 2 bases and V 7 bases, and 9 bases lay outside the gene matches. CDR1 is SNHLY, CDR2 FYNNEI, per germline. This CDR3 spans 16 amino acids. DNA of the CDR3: TGTGCCAGCATCGAGACGGACAGGGCCACTAATGAAAAACTGTTTTTT. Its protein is CASIETDRATNEKLFF.

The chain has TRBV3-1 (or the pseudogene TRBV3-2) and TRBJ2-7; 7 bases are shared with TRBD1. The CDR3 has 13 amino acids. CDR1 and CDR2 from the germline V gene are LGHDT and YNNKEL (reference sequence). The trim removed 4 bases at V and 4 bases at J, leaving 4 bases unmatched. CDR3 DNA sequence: TGTGCCAGCAGCCCCCCGACAGGGTACGAGCAGTACTTC. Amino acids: CASSPPTGYEQYF.

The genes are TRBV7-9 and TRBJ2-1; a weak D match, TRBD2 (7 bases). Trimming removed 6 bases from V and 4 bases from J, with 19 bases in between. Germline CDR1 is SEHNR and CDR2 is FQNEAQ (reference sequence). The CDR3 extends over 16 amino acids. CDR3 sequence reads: CASSRLVRGHYNEQFF. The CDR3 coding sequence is TGTGCCAGCAGTCGTCTCGTGCGGGGGCATTACAATGAGCAGTTCTTC.

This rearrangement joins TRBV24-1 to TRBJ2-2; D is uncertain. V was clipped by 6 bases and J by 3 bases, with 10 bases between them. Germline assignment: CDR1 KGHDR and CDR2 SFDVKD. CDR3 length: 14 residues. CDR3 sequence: CATSPTDYTGELFF. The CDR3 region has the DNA TGTGCCACCAGTCCCACAGATTACACCGGGGAGCTGTTTTTT.

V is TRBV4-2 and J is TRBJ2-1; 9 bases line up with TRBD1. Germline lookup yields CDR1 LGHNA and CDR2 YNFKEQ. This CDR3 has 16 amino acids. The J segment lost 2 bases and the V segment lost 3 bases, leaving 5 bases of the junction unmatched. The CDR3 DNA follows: TGTGCCAGCAGCCAGACGGGACAGGGTACCTACAATGAGCAGTTCTTC. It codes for CASSQTGQGTYNEQFF.

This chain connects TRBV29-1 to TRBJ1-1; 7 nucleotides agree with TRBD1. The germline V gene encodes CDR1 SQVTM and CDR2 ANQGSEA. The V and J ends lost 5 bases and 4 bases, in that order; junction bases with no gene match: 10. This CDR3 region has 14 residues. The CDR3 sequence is CSVPRGTAGTEAFF. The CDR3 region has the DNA TGCAGCGTTCCTCGCGGGACAGCTGGCACTGAAGCTTTCTTT. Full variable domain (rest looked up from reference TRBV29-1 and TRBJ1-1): SAVISQKPSRDICQRGTSLTIQCQVDSQVTMMFWYRQQPGQSLTLIATANQGSEATYESGFVIDKFPISRPNLTFSTLTVSNMSPEDSSIYLCSVPRGTAGTEAFFGQGTRLTVV.

CDR3 residues: CASRPGQGADTQYF. CDR3 DNA sequence: TGTGCCAGCAGGCCGGGACAGGGGGCGGATACGCAGTATTTT. The V and J genes are TRBV25-1 and TRBJ2-3; 12 bases align to TRBD1. Germline V gives CDR1 MGHDK, CDR2 SYGVNS. Germline trimming cut 6 bases from V and 6 bases from J; bases unmatched to any gene: 4. This CDR3 is built from 14 residues.

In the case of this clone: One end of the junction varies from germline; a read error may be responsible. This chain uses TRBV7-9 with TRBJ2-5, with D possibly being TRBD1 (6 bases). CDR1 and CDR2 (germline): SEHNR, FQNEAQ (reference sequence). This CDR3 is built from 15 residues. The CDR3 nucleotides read TGTGCCAGCACCTTAGGGGACACAGGAGGAGAGACCCAGTACTTC. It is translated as CASTLGDTGGETQYF.

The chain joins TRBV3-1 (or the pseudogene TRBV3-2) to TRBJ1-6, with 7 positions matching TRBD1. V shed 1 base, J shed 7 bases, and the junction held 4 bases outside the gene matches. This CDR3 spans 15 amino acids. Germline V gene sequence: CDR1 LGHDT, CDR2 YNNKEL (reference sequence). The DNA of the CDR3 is TGTGCCAGCAGCCAAGCGGACAGGTTAAATTCACCCCTCCACTTT. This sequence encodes CASSQADRLNSPLHF.

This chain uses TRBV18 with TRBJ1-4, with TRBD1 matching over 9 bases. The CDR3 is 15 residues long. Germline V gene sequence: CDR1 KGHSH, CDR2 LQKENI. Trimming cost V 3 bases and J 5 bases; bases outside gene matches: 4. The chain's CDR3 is CASSPWGTGNEKLFF. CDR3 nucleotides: TGTGCCAGCTCACCCTGGGGGACAGGGAATGAAAAACTGTTTTTT.

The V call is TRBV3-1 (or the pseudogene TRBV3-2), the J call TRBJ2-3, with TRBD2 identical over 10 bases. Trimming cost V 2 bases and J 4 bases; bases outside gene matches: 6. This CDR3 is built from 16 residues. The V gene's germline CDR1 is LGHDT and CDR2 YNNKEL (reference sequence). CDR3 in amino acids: CASSQRAGGTADTQYF. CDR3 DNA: TGTGCCAGCAGCCAACGAGCGGGGGGGACAGCAGATACGCAGTATTTT.

CDR3 coding DNA: TGTGCCACCAGCAAATGGGACAGGGATTCACCCCTCCACTTT. Translation: CATSKWDRDSPLHF. The chain joins TRBV15 to TRBJ1-6; 9 nucleotides line up with TRBD1. The CDR3 spans 14 residues. Per germline, CDR1 LNHNV and CDR2 YYDKDF (reference sequence). V trimming: 4 bases; J trimming: 8 bases; junction bases outside the gene matches: 3.

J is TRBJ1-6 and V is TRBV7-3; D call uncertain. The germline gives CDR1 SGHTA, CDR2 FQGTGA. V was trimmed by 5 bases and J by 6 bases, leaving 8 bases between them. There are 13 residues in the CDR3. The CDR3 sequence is CASSRDINSPLHF. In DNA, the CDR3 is TGTGCCAGCAGCCGAGACATTAATTCACCCCTCCACTTT.

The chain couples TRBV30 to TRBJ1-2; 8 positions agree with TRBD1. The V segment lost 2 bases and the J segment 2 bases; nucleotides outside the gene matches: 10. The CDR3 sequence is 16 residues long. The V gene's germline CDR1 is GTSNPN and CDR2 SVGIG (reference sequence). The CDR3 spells CAWSWSRTGMNYGYTF. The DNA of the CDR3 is TGTGCCTGGAGTTGGAGCCGGACAGGGATGAACTATGGCTACACCTTC.

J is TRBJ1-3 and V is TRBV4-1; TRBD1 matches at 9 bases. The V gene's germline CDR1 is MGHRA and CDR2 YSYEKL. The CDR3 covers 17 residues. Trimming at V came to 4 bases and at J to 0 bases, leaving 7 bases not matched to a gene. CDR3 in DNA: TGCGCCAGCAGCCCCTTACAGGGGGCGATCTCTGGAAACACCATATATTTT. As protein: CASSPLQGAISGNTIYF.

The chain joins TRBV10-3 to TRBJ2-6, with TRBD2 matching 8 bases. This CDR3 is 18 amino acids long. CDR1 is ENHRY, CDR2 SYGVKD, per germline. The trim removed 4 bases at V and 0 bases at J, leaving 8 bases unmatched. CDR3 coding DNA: TGTGCCATCAGTGGGGAGCGGGGGACCCGCTCTGGGGCCAACGTCCTGACTTTC. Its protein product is CAISGERGTRSGANVLTF.